The 31 T cell receptor beta chains presented below share a single source sample, sequenced in a study of CD4 T cells in relation to SARS-CoV-2 and coronaviruses. CD4+ T cells from unexposed donors were obtained before the COVID-19 pandemic (2011-2018). The cells were cultured for about ten days before CD4+ T cells were isolated. Using immunoSEQ multiplex PCR, the repertoire was profiled, and TCRdb retains in-frame clones only, with some absent. The repertoire consists of about 19,000 clones, with 60% to 80% occurring once and the leading ten covering 15% to 18%. Their cognate antigens are unknown. The sample consisted of CD4+ T cells from PBMCs, cultured in vitro. The source is a human donor in good health.

This chain uses TRBV27 with TRBJ1-2; TRBD1 matches at 10 bases. Trimming cost V 6 bases and J 7 bases; bases outside gene matches: 11. The CDR3 runs to 15 residues. Germline CDR1 reads MNHEY; CDR2 reads SMNVEV (reference sequence). The DNA of the CDR3 is TGTGCCAGCAGACAGACAGGGGGCAGACAGGGTGGCTACACCTTC. Translated, it gives CASRQTGGRQGGYTF.

This chain joins TRBV4-1 and TRBJ1-2; 7 nucleotides line up with TRBD1. The CDR3 extends over 15 amino acids. With 0 bases clipped from V and 5 bases from J, the junction kept 6 bases outside the gene matches. CDR1 MGHRA and CDR2 YSYEKL come from the germline V gene. The CDR3 region has the DNA TGCGCCAGCAGCCAAGAGGGGGACAGACCTTATGGCTACACCTTC. Its protein is CASSQEGDRPYGYTF.

This clone appeared a few times. V and J are TRBV10-3 and TRBJ1-2; 7 nucleotides align to TRBD1. The CDR3 extends over 17 amino acids. Germline V gene sequence: CDR1 ENHRY, CDR2 SYGVKD. V dropped 0 bases and J dropped 4; count of bases not matched to a gene: 11. CDR3: CAISESEKGAAGYGYTF. The CDR3 DNA reads as TGTGCCATCAGTGAGTCAGAGAAGGGGGCAGCAGGCTATGGCTACACCTTC.

The rearrangement uses TRBV6-1 and TRBJ1-2; 9 bases map to TRBD1. V shed 2 bases and J 8 bases; nucleotides not matched to a gene: 9. Germline V gene sequence: CDR1 MNHNS, CDR2 SASEGT. The CDR3 has 15 residues. CDR3 protein: CASSELDRGVHGYTF. DNA of the CDR3: TGTGCCAGCAGTGAACTGGACAGGGGTGTGCACGGCTACACCTTC.

The gene calls are TRBV9 and TRBJ2-7, with D tentatively TRBD1 (6 bases). The germline V gene encodes CDR1 SGDLS and CDR2 YYNGEE. The CDR3 loop spans 16 amino acids. V was trimmed by 4 bases and J by 0 bases, leaving 17 bases between them. Written as DNA, the CDR3 is TGTGCCAGCAGCCCCAGAGGCCAGGGGACCTCCTACGAGCAGTACTTC. Translating it yields CASSPRGQGTSYEQYF.

V and J are TRBV28 and TRBJ2-6, with a weak D call TRBD2 (6 bases). Trimming pared 6 bases from V and 1 base from J, leaving 22 bases between. Germline V lookup: CDR1 MDHEN, CDR2 SYDVKM. The CDR3 runs 19 residues. The CDR3 loop reads CASSPDGQEGFSGANVLTF. The CDR3 DNA reads as TGTGCCAGCAGCCCCGATGGTCAGGAGGGGTTTTCTGGGGCCAACGTCCTGACTTTC.

The V call is TRBV30, the J call TRBJ2-1, with no clear D. The CDR3 consists of 15 residues. The germline V gene encodes CDR1 GTSNPN and CDR2 SVGIG (reference sequence). V lost 0 bases, J lost 2 bases, and 11 bases lay in between. Here the CDR3 reads CAWSVPRNPYNEQFF. The CDR3 DNA reads as TGTGCCTGGAGTGTACCCAGGAACCCCTACAATGAGCAGTTCTTC.

The chain recombines TRBV28 with TRBJ2-2; D is possibly TRBD1 (5 bases). This CDR3 is 12 amino acids long. CDR1 and CDR2 from the germline V gene are MDHEN and SYDVKM. Deletions cut 5 bases from V and 9 bases from J, with 10 bases between. Here the CDR3 reads CASSPGLRELFF. The DNA of the CDR3 is TGTGCCAGCAGTCCAGGGTTACGGGAGCTGTTTTTT. The full variable domain, in which reference TRBV28 and TRBJ2-2 provide the parts outside the CDR3, is DVKVTQSSRYLVKRTGEKVFLECVQDMDHENMFWYRQDPGLGLRLIYFSYDVKMKEKGDIPEGYSVSREKKERFSLILESASTNQTSMYLCASSPGLRELFFGEGSRLTVL.

The chain is built from TRBV9 and TRBJ2-1; D remains ambiguous. In germline, CDR1 is SGDLS, CDR2 YYNGEE. The CDR3 is 15 residues long. Trimming removed 2 bases from V and 0 bases from J, with 9 bases in between. The CDR3 sequence: CASSVDQSSYNEQFF. The CDR3, as DNA: TGTGCCAGCAGCGTCGACCAGAGCTCCTACAATGAGCAGTTCTTC.

CDR3 protein: CASSVGGSSGNTIYF. The CDR3 DNA sequence: TGTGCCAGCAGCGTAGGTGGATCATCTGGAAACACCATATATTTT. The rearrangement uses TRBV9 and TRBJ1-3; D is uncertain. With 0 bases removed from V and 1 base from J, the gap between germline ends came to 8 bases. CDR1 is SGDLS, CDR2 YYNGEE, per germline. The CDR3 sequence is 15 residues long.

The chain carries TRBV19 and TRBJ2-3; 12 nucleotides agree with TRBD2. V lost 5 bases to trimming and J lost 2 bases; unmatched junction nucleotides: 5. Germline CDR1 and CDR2: LNHDA and SQIVND (reference sequence). The CDR3 contains 16 residues. The CDR3 region has the DNA TGTGCCAGTAGTGGGGGACTAGCGGGCCTCACAGATACGCAGTATTTT. Translating gives CASSGGLAGLTDTQYF. The whole variable domain, filled in from reference TRBV19 and TRBJ2-3, reads DGGITQSPKYLFRKEGQNVTLSCEQNLNHDAMYWYRQDPGQGLRLIYYSQIVNDFQKGDIAEGYSVSREKKESFPLTVTSAQKNPTAFYLCASSGGLAGLTDTQYFGPGTRLTVL.

This clone occurred once. The chain employs TRBV28 and TRBJ2-7; weak D call: TRBD2 (7 bases). The CDR3 is made up of 15 amino acids. The V gene's germline CDR1 is MDHEN and CDR2 SYDVKM. Trimming took 6 bases from V and 6 from J, leaving 21 bases between them. In DNA, the CDR3 is TGTGCCAGCAGCCTACCCGGGGGGCGTCTTGCCGAGCAGTACTTC. Protein: CASSLPGGRLAEQYF.

The chain is built from TRBV18 and TRBJ1-4; 10 positions match TRBD1. Trimming took 4 bases from V and 7 from J; bases not matched to a gene: 12. The CDR3 totals 17 residues. Germline V CDR1 and CDR2: KGHSH, LQKENI. This chain's CDR3 is CASSLYRRGTGVEKLFF. For the CDR3, the DNA is TGTGCCAGCTCACTCTACCGCCGGGGGACAGGGGTTGAAAAACTGTTTTTT.

This clone was detected only once. The chain combines TRBV11-1 with TRBJ2-3, with no clear D. The germline V and J ends were trimmed by 5 bases and 6 bases, with 15 bases remaining between them. The CDR3 is 14 residues long. The germline CDR1 and CDR2 sequences are SGHAT and FQDESV (reference sequence). The CDR3 DNA is TGTGCCAGCAGCCTCGCCTCCCGGATGGATACGCAGTATTTT. Its translation: CASSLASRMDTQYF. Complete variable domain (other parts from reference TRBV11-1 and TRBJ2-3): EAEVAQSPRYKITEKSQAVAFWCDPISGHATLYWYRQILGQGPELLVQFQDESVVDDSQLPKDRFSAERLKGVDSTLKIQPAELGDSAMYLCASSLASRMDTQYFGPGTRLTVL.

The chain links TRBV10-3 to TRBJ1-2; D unclear. CDR1 and CDR2 (germline): ENHRY, SYGVKD. The germline V and J ends were trimmed by 10 bases and 6 bases, with 15 bases remaining between them. The CDR3 runs to 12 residues. Written as DNA, the CDR3 is TGTGCCACCGAGACACCCCCAGATGGCTACACCTTC. It encodes CATETPPDGYTF.

The chain is built from TRBV12-3 or TRBV12-4 and TRBJ1-2, with D tentatively TRBD1 (5 bases). The length of the CDR3 is 11 residues. V lost 7 bases and J lost 5, with 8 bases in between. CDR3 protein: CASTKGYGYTF. The CDR3 nucleotides are TGTGCCAGCACAAAGGGGTATGGCTACACCTTC.

Turning to this clone: An end of the junction differs from the germline gene, which may be a read error. This chain uses TRBV30 with TRBJ2-2; D call uncertain. The CDR3 extends over 13 amino acids. Germline V gene lookup returns CDR1 GTSNPN and CDR2 SVGIG (reference sequence). CDR3 in amino acids: CAWSVQSSGELFF. CDR3 sequence (DNA): TGTGCCTGGAGTGTACAGTCGTCCGGAGAGCTGTTTTTT.

The V and J genes are TRBV5-1 and TRBJ2-7; no clear D gene. The germline V gene has CDR1 SGHRS and CDR2 YFSETQ. V dropped 3 bases and J dropped 4 bases, with 11 bases sitting between them. This CDR3 has 13 amino acids. CDR3 coding DNA: TGCGCCAGCAGCTCTTCGACCGAATACGAGCAGTACTTC. As protein: CASSSSTEYEQYF.

The gene calls are TRBV27 and TRBJ2-1; D is perhaps TRBD1 or TRBD2 (5 bases each). Trimming cost V 6 bases and J 5 bases, with 14 bases left between them. This CDR3 comprises 14 residues. CDR1 and CDR2 from the germline V gene are MNHEY and SMNVEV (reference sequence). DNA for the CDR3: TGTGCCAGCAGCCGAGGGACCATTCACAATGAGCAGTTCTTC. This codes for CASSRGTIHNEQFF.

The V call is TRBV18, the J call TRBJ2-2, with D perhaps TRBD2 (6 bases). Per germline, CDR1 KGHSH and CDR2 LQKENI. The CDR3 has 16 residues. Trimming removed 2 bases from V and 5 bases from J, with 15 bases in between. The CDR3 nucleotides read TGTGCCAGCTCACCAGGGACTTCCCGACTGACCGGGGAGCTGTTTTTT. The encoded protein is CASSPGTSRLTGELFF.

The rearrangement joins TRBV7-2 to TRBJ2-2; possibly TRBD2 for D (5 bases). CDR1 is SGHTA, CDR2 FQGNSA, per germline. V lost 4 bases, J lost 3 bases, and 9 bases lay in between. The CDR3 is 14 residues long. DNA for the CDR3: TGTGCCAGCAGCTCCGTACTAGACACCGGGGAGCTGTTTTTT. It yields the protein CASSSVLDTGELFF.

The V call is TRBV7-9, the J call TRBJ2-7, with D maybe TRBD2 (5 bases). Germline assignment: CDR1 SEHNR and CDR2 FQNEAQ (reference sequence). The CDR3 is 13 residues long. The V end lost 0 bases, the J end lost 3 bases, and 6 bases lay between the germline ends. CDR3 nucleotide sequence: TGTGCCAGCAGCTTAGCCGGAGGCTACGAGCAGTACTTC. Amino acid sequence: CASSLAGGYEQYF. Full variable domain (outside the CDR3, taken from reference TRBV7-9 and TRBJ2-7): DTGVSQNPRHKITKRGQNVTFRCDPISEHNRLYWYRQTLGQGPEFLTYFQNEAQLEKSRLLSDRFSAERPKGSFSTLEIQRTEQGDSAMYLCASSLAGGYEQYFGPGTRLTVT.

The rearrangement joins TRBV27 to TRBJ2-4; TRBD1 matches 7 bases. The length of the CDR3 is 13 residues. Germline CDR1 reads MNHEY; CDR2 reads SMNVEV (reference sequence). With 8 bases clipped from V and 6 bases from J, the junction kept 7 bases outside the gene matches. The CDR3 bases are TGTGCCAGCGGGAAGGGGACAGTAAACATTCAGTACTTC. Encoded protein: CASGKGTVNIQYF.

The CDR3 sequence is CASSLPGTSGNNEQFF. Here the CDR3 DNA reads TGCGCCAGCAGCTTACCCGGGACTAGCGGCAACAATGAGCAGTTCTTC. The rearrangement joins TRBV5-1 to TRBJ2-1, with 11 bases matching TRBD2. Germline CDR1 and CDR2: SGHRS and YFSETQ. CDR3 length equals 16 residues. Trimming took 2 bases from V and 5 from J; bases not matched to a gene: 6.

The chain combines TRBV7-6 with TRBJ2-3; D is undetermined. The CDR3 is made up of 18 amino acids. Germline CDR1 reads SGHVS; CDR2 reads FNYEAQ. The V end lost 3 bases, the J end lost 0 bases, and 19 bases lay between the germline ends. The CDR3 reads CASSLFPPAPTSTDTQYF. The DNA of the CDR3 is TGTGCCAGCAGCTTGTTCCCCCCCGCACCAACTAGCACAGATACGCAGTATTTT.

The V gene is TRBV4-2, the J gene TRBJ2-7; D is unresolved. CDR3 length: 15 amino acids. Germline loops: CDR1 LGHNA, CDR2 YNFKEQ. V was clipped by 1 base and J by 2 bases, with 12 bases between them. The DNA for the CDR3 is TGTGCCAGCAGCCAAGGGTCCGGGCTACCCTACGAGCAGTACTTC. It is translated as CASSQGSGLPYEQYF.

The chain carries TRBV7-6 and TRBJ1-2; 8 nucleotides align to TRBD1. Germline V lookup: CDR1 SGHVS, CDR2 FNYEAQ. Trimming at V came to 5 bases and at J to 0 bases, leaving 8 bases not matched to a gene. The CDR3 is 16 residues long. The CDR3 loop is CASSKGTGEANYGYTF. In nucleotides, the CDR3 is TGTGCCAGCAGCAAAGGGACAGGAGAAGCTAACTATGGCTACACCTTC.

This chain joins TRBV23-1 and TRBJ2-6; 7 positions match TRBD1. TRBV23-1 belongs to the ORF category, with a function that is uncertain. Trimming removed 3 bases from V and 2 bases from J; junction bases left unmatched: 10. The CDR3 spans 18 residues. The CDR3 DNA reads as TGCGCCAGCAGTCAGATCTTCGCGACAGGGCCTGGGGCCAACGTCCTGACTTTC. Its protein product is CASSQIFATGPGANVLTF.

The chain joins TRBV24-1 to TRBJ1-1; 8 bases line up with TRBD1. Per germline, CDR1 KGHDR and CDR2 SFDVKD. The CDR3 contains 12 residues. With 3 bases clipped from V and 10 bases from J, the junction kept 3 bases outside the gene matches. The CDR3 loop reads CATSDTDRGAFF. CDR3 nucleotides: TGTGCCACCAGTGATACAGACAGGGGAGCTTTCTTT.

The rearrangement joins TRBV28 to TRBJ2-5; TRBD2 aligns across 8 bases. CDR1 and CDR2 from the germline V gene are MDHEN and SYDVKM. Trimming cost V 5 bases and J 5 bases; bases outside gene matches: 7. There are 14 residues in the CDR3. The CDR3 protein is CASSRSGSIETQYF. Here the CDR3 DNA reads TGTGCCAGCAGTCGGAGCGGGAGTATTGAGACCCAGTACTTC.

The J gene is TRBJ2-7, the V gene TRBV28; D unresolved. Looked up from germline, CDR1 is MDHEN and CDR2 is SYDVKM. The CDR3 is 13 amino acids. The germline V and J ends were trimmed by 3 bases and 3 bases, with 9 bases remaining between them. For the CDR3, the DNA is TGTGCCAGCAGTTTGAAACAGAGCTACGAGCAGTACTTC. Its protein is CASSLKQSYEQYF.